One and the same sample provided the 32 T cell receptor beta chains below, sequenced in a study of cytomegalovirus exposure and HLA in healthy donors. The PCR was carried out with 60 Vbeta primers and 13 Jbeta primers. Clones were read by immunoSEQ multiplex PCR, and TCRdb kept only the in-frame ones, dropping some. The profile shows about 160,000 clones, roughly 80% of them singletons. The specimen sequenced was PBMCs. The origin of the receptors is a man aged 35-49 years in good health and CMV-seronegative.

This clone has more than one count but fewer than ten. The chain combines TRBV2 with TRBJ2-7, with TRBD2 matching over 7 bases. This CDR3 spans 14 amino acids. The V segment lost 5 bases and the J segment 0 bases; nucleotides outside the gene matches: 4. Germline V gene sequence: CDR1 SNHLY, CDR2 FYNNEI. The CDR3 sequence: CASSYGGDSYEQYF. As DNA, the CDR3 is TGTGCCAGCAGTTATGGGGGGGACTCCTACGAGCAGTACTTC.

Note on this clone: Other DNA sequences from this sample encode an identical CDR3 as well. The CDR3 sequence: CASSYSTGGNYGYTF. The CDR3, as DNA: TGTGCCAGCAGTTACAGTACAGGGGGCAACTATGGCTACACCTTC. This chain connects TRBV6-5 to TRBJ1-2; 9 bases line up with TRBD1. Germline V CDR1 and CDR2: MNHEY, SVGAGI. This CDR3 is 15 amino acids long. Trimming at V came to 2 bases and at J to 2 bases, leaving 3 bases not matched to a gene.

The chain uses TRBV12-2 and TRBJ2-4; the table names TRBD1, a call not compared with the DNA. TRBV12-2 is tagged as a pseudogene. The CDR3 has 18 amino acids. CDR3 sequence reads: CASRLEGAPTLAKNIQYF. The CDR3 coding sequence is TGTGCAAGTCGCTTAGAGGGGGCCCCAACCCTAGCCAAAAACATTCAGTACTTC.

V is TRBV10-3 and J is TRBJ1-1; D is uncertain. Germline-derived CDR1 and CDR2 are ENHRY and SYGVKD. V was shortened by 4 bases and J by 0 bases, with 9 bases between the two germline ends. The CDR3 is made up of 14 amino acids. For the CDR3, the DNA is TGTGCCATCAGTGGGAGGGCTATGAACACTGAAGCTTTCTTT. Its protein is CAISGRAMNTEAFF.

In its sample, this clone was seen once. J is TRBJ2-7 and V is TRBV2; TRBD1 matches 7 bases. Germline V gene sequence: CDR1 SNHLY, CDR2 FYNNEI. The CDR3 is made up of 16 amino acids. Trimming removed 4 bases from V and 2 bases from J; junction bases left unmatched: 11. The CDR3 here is CASSVSPGQEAYEQYF. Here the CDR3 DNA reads TGTGCCAGCAGTGTATCCCCCGGACAGGAAGCCTACGAGCAGTACTTC.

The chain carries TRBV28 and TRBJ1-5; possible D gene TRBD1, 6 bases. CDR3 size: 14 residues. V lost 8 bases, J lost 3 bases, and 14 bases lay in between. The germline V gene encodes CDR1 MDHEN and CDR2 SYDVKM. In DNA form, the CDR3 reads TGTGCCAGCCACTCAAGGGGGATCAATCAGCCCCAGCATTTT. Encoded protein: CASHSRGINQPQHF. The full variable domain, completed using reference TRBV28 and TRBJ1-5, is DVKVTQSSRYLVKRTGEKVFLECVQDMDHENMFWYRQDPGLGLRLIYFSYDVKMKEKGDIPEGYSVSREKKERFSLILESASTNQTSMYLCASHSRGINQPQHFGDGTRLSIL.

In DNA form, the CDR3 reads TGTGCCAGCTCACCTCAGGGGATGGTGTCTGAAGCTTTCTTT. Translated: CASSPQGMVSEAFF. The chain is built from TRBV18 and TRBJ1-1, with a tentative D call TRBD1 (6 bases). The length of the CDR3 is 14 residues. With 3 bases removed from V and 6 bases from J, the gap between germline ends came to 14 bases. Germline CDR1 and CDR2: KGHSH and LQKENI. Filled out from reference TRBV18 and TRBJ1-1, the complete variable domain reads NAGVMQNPRHLVRRRGQEARLRCSPMKGHSHVYWYRQLPEEGLKFMVYLQKENIIDESGMPKERFSAEFPKEGPSILRIQQVVRGDSAAYFCASSPQGMVSEAFFGQGTRLTVV.

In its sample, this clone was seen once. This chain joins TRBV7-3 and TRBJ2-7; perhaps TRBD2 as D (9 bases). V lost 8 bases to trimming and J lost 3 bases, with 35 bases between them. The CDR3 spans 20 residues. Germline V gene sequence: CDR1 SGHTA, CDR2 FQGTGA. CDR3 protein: CASPPNSHGQGLAGVYEQYF. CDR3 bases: TGTGCCAGCCCCCCTAATTCCCACGGACAGGGATTAGCGGGGGTCTACGAGCAGTACTTC.

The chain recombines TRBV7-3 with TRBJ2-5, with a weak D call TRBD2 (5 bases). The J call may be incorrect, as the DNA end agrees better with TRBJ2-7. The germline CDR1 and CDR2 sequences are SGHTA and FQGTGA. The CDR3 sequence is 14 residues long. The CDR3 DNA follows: TGTGCCATCATATCGGTCCGGGGATCCTACGAGCAGTACTTC. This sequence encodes CAIISVRGSYEQYF.

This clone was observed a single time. The CDR3 region is CASSYSERGTYEQYF. CDR3 in DNA: TGTGCCAGCAGTTACTCGGAGAGGGGGACGTACGAGCAGTACTTC. The chain carries TRBV6-6 and TRBJ2-5, with D maybe TRBD1 (6 bases). The end of the DNA aligns better with TRBJ2-7, so the J call may be wrong. Germline V gene sequence: CDR1 MNHNY, CDR2 SVGAGI (reference sequence). The CDR3 contains 15 residues.

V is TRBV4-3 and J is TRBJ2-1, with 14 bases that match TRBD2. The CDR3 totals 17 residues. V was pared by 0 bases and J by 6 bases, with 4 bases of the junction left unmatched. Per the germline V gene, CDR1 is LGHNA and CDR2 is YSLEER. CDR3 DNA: TGCGCCAGCAGCCAAGATGGGACTAGCGGGGGTTTCAATGAGCAGTTCTTC. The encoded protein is CASSQDGTSGGFNEQFF.

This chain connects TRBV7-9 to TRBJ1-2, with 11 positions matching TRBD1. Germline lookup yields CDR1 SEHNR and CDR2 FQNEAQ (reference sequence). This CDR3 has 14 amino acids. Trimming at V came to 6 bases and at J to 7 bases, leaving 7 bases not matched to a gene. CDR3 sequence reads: CASSVPGQGGGYTF. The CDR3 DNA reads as TGTGCCAGCAGTGTACCGGGACAGGGGGGTGGCTACACCTTC.

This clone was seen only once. CDR3 residues: CAGRTADTDTQYF. DNA of the CDR3: TGCGCCGGGCGAACAGCCGACACAGATACGCAGTATTTT. The genes are TRBV5-1 and TRBJ2-3; D remains unclear. This CDR3 spans 13 amino acids. Germline values: CDR1 SGHRS, CDR2 YFSETQ. Deletions cut 10 bases from V and 2 bases from J, with 14 bases between.

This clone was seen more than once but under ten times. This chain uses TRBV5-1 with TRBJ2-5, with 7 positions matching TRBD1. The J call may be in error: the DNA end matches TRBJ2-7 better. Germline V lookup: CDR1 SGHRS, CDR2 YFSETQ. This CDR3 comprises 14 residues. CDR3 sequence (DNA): TGCGCCAGCAGCGTGAGGGACAGCCGCTACGAGCAGTACTTC. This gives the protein CASSVRDSRYEQYF.

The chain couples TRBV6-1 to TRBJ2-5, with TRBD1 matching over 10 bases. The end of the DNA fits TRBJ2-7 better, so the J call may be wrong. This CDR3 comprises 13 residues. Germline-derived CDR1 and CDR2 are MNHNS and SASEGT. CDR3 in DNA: TGTGCCAGCCGACAGGGGGCGCGCCACGAGCAGTACTTC. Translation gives CASRQGARHEQYF.

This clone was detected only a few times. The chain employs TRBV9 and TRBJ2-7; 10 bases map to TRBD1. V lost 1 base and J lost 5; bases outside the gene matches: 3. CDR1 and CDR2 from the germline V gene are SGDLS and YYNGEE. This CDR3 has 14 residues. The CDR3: CASSVFGTGDEQYF. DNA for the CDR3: TGTGCCAGCAGCGTATTTGGGACAGGGGACGAGCAGTACTTC. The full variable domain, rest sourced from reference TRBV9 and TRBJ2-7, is DSGVTQTPKHLITATGQRVTLRCSPRSGDLSVYWYQQSLDQGLQFLIQYYNGEERAKGNILERFSAQQFPDLHSELNLSSLELGDSALYFCASSVFGTGDEQYFGPGTRLTVT.

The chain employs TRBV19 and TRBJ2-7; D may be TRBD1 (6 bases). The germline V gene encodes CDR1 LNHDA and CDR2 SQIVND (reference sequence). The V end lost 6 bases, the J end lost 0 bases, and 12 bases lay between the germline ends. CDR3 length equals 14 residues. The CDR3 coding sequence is TGTGCCAGTAGCCGGGACACCTACTCCTACGAGCAGTACTTC. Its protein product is CASSRDTYSYEQYF. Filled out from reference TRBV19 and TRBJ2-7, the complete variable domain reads DGGITQSPKYLFRKEGQNVTLSCEQNLNHDAMYWYRQDPGQGLRLIYYSQIVNDFQKGDIAEGYSVSREKKESFPLTVTSAQKNPTAFYLCASSRDTYSYEQYFGPGTRLTVT.

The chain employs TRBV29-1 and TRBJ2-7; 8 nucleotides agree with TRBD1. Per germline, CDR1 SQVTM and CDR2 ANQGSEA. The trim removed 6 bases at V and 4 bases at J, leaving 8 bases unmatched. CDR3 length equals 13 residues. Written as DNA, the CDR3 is TGCAGCGTAACAGACAGGGGAGGTTACGAGCAGTACTTC. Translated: CSVTDRGGYEQYF.

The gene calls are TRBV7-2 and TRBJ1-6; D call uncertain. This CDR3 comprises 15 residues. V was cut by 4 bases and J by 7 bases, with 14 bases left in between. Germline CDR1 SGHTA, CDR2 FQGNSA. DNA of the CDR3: TGTGCCAGCAGCTCCCCGGGTGGTGCAAATTCACCCCTCCACTTT. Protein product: CASSSPGGANSPLHF.

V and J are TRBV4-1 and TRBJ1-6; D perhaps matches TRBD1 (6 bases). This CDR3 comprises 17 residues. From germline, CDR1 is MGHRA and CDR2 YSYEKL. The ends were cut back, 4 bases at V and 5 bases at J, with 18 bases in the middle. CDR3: CASSRTGTTIDNSPLHF. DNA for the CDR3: TGCGCCAGCAGCCGTACAGGGACCACTATTGATAATTCACCCCTCCACTTT.

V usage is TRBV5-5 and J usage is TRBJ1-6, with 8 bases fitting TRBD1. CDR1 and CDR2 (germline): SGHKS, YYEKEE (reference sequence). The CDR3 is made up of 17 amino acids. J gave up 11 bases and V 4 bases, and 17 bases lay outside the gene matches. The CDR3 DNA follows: TGTGCCAGCAGCCTCACTCAAACCGGGACAGGTGTTACACCCCTCCACTTT. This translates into CASSLTQTGTGVTPLHF.

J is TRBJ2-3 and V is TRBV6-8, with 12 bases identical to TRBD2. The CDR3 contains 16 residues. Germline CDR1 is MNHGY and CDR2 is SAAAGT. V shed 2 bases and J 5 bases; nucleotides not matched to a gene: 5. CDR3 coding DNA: TGTGCCAGCAGTTACGGGCTAGCGGGAGGGATAGATACGCAGTATTTT. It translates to CASSYGLAGGIDTQYF.

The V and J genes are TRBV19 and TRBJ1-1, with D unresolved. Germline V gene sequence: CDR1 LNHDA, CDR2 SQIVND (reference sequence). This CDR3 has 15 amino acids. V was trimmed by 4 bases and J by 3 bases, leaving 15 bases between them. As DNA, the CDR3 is TGTGCCAGTAGTAACGGTCGCTATCGGGACACTGAAGCTTTCTTT. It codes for CASSNGRYRDTEAFF.

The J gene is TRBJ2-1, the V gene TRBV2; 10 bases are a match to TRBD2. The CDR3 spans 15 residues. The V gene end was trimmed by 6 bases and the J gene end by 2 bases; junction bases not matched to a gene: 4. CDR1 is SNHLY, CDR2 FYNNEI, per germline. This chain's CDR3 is CASSQTSGAYNEQFF. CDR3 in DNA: TGTGCCAGCAGCCAAACTAGCGGGGCCTACAATGAGCAGTTCTTC.

The CDR3 region is CASSYGGFGYGYTF. For the CDR3, the DNA is TGTGCCAGCAGTTACGGGGGCTTCGGCTATGGCTACACCTTC. This rearrangement joins TRBV6-5 to TRBJ1-2; D may be TRBD1 (6 bases). Per the germline V gene, CDR1 is MNHEY and CDR2 is SVGAGI. CDR3 size: 14 residues. V lost 2 bases and J 4 bases, leaving 11 bases between the germline ends.

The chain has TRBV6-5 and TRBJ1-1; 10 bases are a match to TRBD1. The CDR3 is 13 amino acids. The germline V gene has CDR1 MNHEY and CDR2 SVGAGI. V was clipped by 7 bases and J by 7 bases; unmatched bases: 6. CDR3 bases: TGTGCCAGCAAGAGACAGGGGGCGGATGAAGCTTTCTTT. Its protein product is CASKRQGADEAFF.

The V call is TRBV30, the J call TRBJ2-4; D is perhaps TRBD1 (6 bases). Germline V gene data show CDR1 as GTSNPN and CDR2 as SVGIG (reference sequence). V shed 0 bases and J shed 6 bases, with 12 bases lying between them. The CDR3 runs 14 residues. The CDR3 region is CAWSVPQQGNIQYF. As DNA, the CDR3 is TGTGCCTGGAGTGTACCCCAACAGGGAAACATTCAGTACTTC.

In DNA form, the CDR3 reads TGTGCCAGCAGCTTATACAACAGCTACGAGCAGTACTTC. Protein: CASSLYNSYEQYF. This sequence joins TRBV11-2 and TRBJ2-7; D is unclear. The CDR3 has 13 residues. V was shortened by 2 bases and J by 3 bases, with 8 bases between the two germline ends. CDR1 and CDR2 from the germline V gene are SGHAT and FQNNGV.

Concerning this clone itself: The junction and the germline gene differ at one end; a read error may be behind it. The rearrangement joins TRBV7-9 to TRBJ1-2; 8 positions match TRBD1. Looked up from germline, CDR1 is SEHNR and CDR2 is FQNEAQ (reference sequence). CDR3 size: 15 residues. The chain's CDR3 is CSSSLVLRDRNGYTF. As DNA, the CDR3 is TGTTCCAGCAGCTTAGTATTGAGGGACAGGAATGGCTACACCTTC.

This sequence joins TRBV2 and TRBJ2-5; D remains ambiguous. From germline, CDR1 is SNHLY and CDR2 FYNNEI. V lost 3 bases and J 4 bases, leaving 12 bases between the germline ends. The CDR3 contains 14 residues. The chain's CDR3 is CASSDRSAAETQYF. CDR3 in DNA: TGTGCCAGCAGTGATCGATCGGCGGCAGAGACCCAGTACTTC.

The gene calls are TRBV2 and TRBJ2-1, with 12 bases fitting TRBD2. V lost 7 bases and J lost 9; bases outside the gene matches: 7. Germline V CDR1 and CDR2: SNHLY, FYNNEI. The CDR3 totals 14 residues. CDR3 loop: CASTASGGAAEQFF. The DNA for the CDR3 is TGTGCCAGCACCGCTAGCGGGGGGGCCGCTGAGCAGTTCTTC.

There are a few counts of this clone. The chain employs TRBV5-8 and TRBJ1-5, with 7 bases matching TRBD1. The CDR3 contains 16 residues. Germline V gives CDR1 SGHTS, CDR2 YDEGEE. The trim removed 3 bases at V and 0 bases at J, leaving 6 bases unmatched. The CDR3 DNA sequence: TGTGCCAGCAGCTCAGGGGGGCTCGGTAGCAATCAGCCCCAGCATTTT. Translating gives CASSSGGLGSNQPQHF.